This paragraph reports one TCR beta chain. The CDR3 spans 18 residues. The V segment lost 0 bases and the J segment 3 bases; nucleotides outside the gene matches: 11. Germline V lookup: CDR1 SGHRS, CDR2 YFSETQ. This table comes from immunoSEQ multiplex PCR, and its TCRdb copy is limited to in-frame clones, with some not included. The data hold approximately 68,000 clones, with about nine tenths observed a single time. This sample was included in a study of T cell changes during pregnancy in multiple sclerosis. This specimen was peripheral blood, taken in the third trimester of pregnancy. This sequence originates from a female donor in good health, enrolled as a control in a pregnancy study. The chain uses TRBV5-1 and TRBJ2-7, with 11 bases lining up with TRBD1. In DNA form, the CDR3 reads TGCGCCAGCAGCTTGGCGGGGACAGGGGGGTCCGGGGGCTACGAGCAGTACTTC. The encoded protein is CASSLAGTGGSGGYEQYF. The whole variable domain, remainder taken from reference TRBV5-1 and TRBJ2-7, is KAGVTQTPRYLIKTRGQQVTLSCSPISGHRSVSWYQQTPGQGLQFLFEYFSETQRNKGNFPGRFSGRQFSNSRSEMNVSTLELGDSALYLCASSLAGTGGSGGYEQYFGPGTRLTVT.